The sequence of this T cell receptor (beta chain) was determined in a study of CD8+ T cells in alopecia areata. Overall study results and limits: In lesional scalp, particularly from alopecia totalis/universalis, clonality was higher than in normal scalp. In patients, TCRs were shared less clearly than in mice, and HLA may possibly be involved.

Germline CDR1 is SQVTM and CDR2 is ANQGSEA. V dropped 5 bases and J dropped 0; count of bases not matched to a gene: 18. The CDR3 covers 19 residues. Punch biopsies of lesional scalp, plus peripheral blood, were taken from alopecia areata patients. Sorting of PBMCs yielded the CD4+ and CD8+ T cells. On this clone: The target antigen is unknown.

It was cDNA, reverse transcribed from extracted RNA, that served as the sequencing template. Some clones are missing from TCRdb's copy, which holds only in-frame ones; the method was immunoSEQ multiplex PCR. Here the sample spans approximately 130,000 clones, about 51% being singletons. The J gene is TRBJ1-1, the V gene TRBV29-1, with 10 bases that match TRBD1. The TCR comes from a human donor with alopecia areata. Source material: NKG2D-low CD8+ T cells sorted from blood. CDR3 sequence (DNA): TGCAGCGTTATGCCCCAGGGACAGGGGAACACCTTTTTGAACACTGAAGCTTTCTTT. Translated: CSVMPQGQGNTFLNTEAFF.